The next 31 T cell receptor beta chains were all read from a single sample in a study of blood T cell repertoires in COVID-19. Clones were sequenced by immunoSEQ multiplex PCR, and TCRdb holds only the in-frame ones, with some missing. The sample lists hundreds of thousands of clones; approximately 84% were seen once. Sequenced: peripheral blood. These receptors all come from a woman between 25 and 40 years old who had recovered from COVID-19.

This sequence joins TRBV12-3 or TRBV12-4 and TRBJ2-1; the D is unclear. V was trimmed by 6 bases and J by 2 bases, leaving 8 bases between them. CDR3 length: 13 residues. The CDR3 DNA sequence: TGTGCCAGCAGCCTGAGTACCTACAATGAGCAGTTCTTC. Protein sequence: CASSLSTYNEQFF.

This clone was observed a single time. V and J are TRBV3-1 (or the pseudogene TRBV3-2) and TRBJ2-5, with no clear D. The V and J ends lost 0 bases and 7 bases respectively, with 15 bases between them. Germline V gene data show CDR1 as LGHDT and CDR2 as YNNKEL (reference sequence). CDR3 length: 15 residues. CDR3 in amino acids: CASSQDWNRVGTQYF. CDR3 sequence (DNA): TGTGCCAGCAGCCAAGATTGGAATCGGGTTGGGACCCAGTACTTC.

The CDR3 DNA reads as TGTGCCACCAGTGATTTGGACACTGGCTACACCTTC. Its protein is CATSDLDTGYTF. The genes are TRBV24-1 and TRBJ1-2; D ambiguous. Trimming left V 0 bases short and J 7 bases short, with 5 bases between. Germline V CDR1 and CDR2: KGHDR, SFDVKD. The CDR3 is made up of 12 amino acids.

This clone was seen only a few times. J is TRBJ2-3 and V is TRBV5-1; tentative D call: TRBD1 (6 bases). The germline gives CDR1 SGHRS, CDR2 YFSETQ. The CDR3 is 15 amino acids. Trimming left V 0 bases short and J 2 bases short, with 10 bases between. DNA of the CDR3: TGCGCCAGCAGCTTGGCCAACAGGGACACAGATACGCAGTATTTT. It encodes CASSLANRDTDTQYF.

The chain combines TRBV29-1 with TRBJ1-2; 9 positions agree with TRBD1. Looked up from germline, CDR1 is SQVTM and CDR2 is ANQGSEA. Trimming at V came to 7 bases and at J to 4 bases, leaving 1 base not matched to a gene. The CDR3 spans 11 residues. The CDR3 coding sequence is TGCAGCGGGGGACAGGGCTATGGCTACACCTTC. This sequence encodes CSGGQGYGYTF. Filled out from reference TRBV29-1 and TRBJ1-2, the complete variable domain reads SAVISQKPSRDICQRGTSLTIQCQVDSQVTMMFWYRQQPGQSLTLIATANQGSEATYESGFVIDKFPISRPNLTFSTLTVSNMSPEDSSIYLCSGGQGYGYTFGSGTRLTVV.

The gene calls are TRBV28 and TRBJ1-3; 7 bases are shared with TRBD1. Germline trimming cut 8 bases from V and 5 bases from J; bases unmatched to any gene: 9. This CDR3 is 14 amino acids long. Germline lookup yields CDR1 MDHEN and CDR2 SYDVKM. The CDR3 DNA reads as TGTGCCAGCTCTCCCTCGAGGGGGCGAAACACCATATATTTT. Encoded protein: CASSPSRGRNTIYF.

This chain uses TRBV5-8 with TRBJ1-1; no clear D. The CDR3 extends over 15 amino acids. Germline V CDR1 and CDR2: SGHTS, YDEGEE. Trimming pared 2 bases from V and 0 bases from J, leaving 11 bases between. CDR3 sequence (DNA): TGTGCCAGCAGCTTTGGTTTAGCCTTGAACACTGAAGCTTTCTTT. Amino acids: CASSFGLALNTEAFF. Filled out from reference TRBV5-8 and TRBJ1-1, the complete variable domain reads EAGVTQSPTHLIKTRGQQATLRCSPISGHTSVYWYQQALGLGLQFLLWYDEGEERNRGNFPPRFSGRQFPNYSSELNVNALELEDSALYLCASSFGLALNTEAFFGQGTRLTVV.

V and J are TRBV2 and TRBJ2-3, with D tentatively TRBD1 (6 bases). This CDR3 is built from 14 residues. CDR1 and CDR2 from the germline V gene are SNHLY and FYNNEI. Trimming cost V 6 bases and J 1 base, with 11 bases left between them. CDR3 coding DNA: TGTGCCAGCAGAGTTGGACAGCGCACAGATACGCAGTATTTT. It is translated as CASRVGQRTDTQYF.

The chain recombines TRBV3-1 (or the pseudogene TRBV3-2) with TRBJ1-1; D unclear. The CDR3 extends over 13 amino acids. Germline values: CDR1 LGHDT, CDR2 YNNKEL (reference sequence). Deletions cut 2 bases from V and 6 bases from J, with 10 bases between. CDR3 nucleotides: TGTGCCAGCAGCCAATCGACCACAGCTGAAGCTTTCTTT. It yields the protein CASSQSTTAEAFF.

The rearrangement joins TRBV5-4 to TRBJ2-3; D gene ambiguous. V shed 4 bases and J shed 3 bases, with 9 bases lying between them. The CDR3 has 13 residues. Germline lookup yields CDR1 SGHNT and CDR2 YYREEE (reference sequence). CDR3 in DNA: TGTGCCAGCAGCCGCGCAATAACAGATACGCAGTATTTT. Protein: CASSRAITDTQYF.

There are a few counts of this clone. The chain joins TRBV9 to TRBJ2-7; D is perhaps TRBD2 (6 bases). Germline V CDR1 and CDR2: SGDLS, YYNGEE. This CDR3 is 14 amino acids long. V lost 4 bases to trimming and J lost 4 bases, with 15 bases between them. CDR3 loop: CASSPQASEYEQYF. DNA of the CDR3: TGTGCCAGCAGCCCCCAGGCTAGCGAGTACGAGCAGTACTTC.

This rearrangement joins TRBV28 to TRBJ2-1; 7 bases are a match to TRBD2. The CDR3 extends over 16 amino acids. With 2 bases clipped from V and 3 bases from J, the junction kept 7 bases outside the gene matches. The V gene's germline CDR1 is MDHEN and CDR2 SYDVKM. The DNA of the CDR3 is TGTGCCAGCAGTTTAGCCCTTAGCGGGCACTACAATGAGCAGTTCTTC. It specifies CASSLALSGHYNEQFF.

The V and J genes are TRBV6-6 and TRBJ2-4, with a tentative D call TRBD2 (5 bases). CDR1 is MNHNY, CDR2 SVGAGI, per germline (reference sequence). The CDR3 is made up of 13 amino acids. V lost 8 bases to trimming and J lost 3 bases, with 11 bases between them. The CDR3 sequence: CASVAGLKNIQYF. CDR3 sequence (DNA): TGTGCCAGCGTGGCGGGCCTCAAAAACATTCAGTACTTC.

This sequence joins TRBV5-1 and TRBJ2-1; a weak D match, TRBD2 (5 bases). The CDR3 totals 15 residues. V dropped 0 bases and J dropped 4 bases, with 11 bases sitting between them. Germline values: CDR1 SGHRS, CDR2 YFSETQ. The CDR3 sequence is CASSLGADPYNEQFF. The CDR3 nucleotides read TGCGCCAGCAGCTTGGGAGCGGACCCATACAATGAGCAGTTCTTC.

V gene TRBV27 combines with J gene TRBJ2-4; TRBD2 agrees at 7 bases. V lost 2 bases and J lost 1; bases outside the gene matches: 11. Germline V gene data show CDR1 as MNHEY and CDR2 as SMNVEV (reference sequence). CDR3 length: 18 amino acids. The CDR3: CASSLGRGSIGAKNIQYF. The DNA for the CDR3 is TGTGCCAGCAGTTTAGGTCGCGGGAGTATTGGGGCCAAAAACATTCAGTACTTC.

This clone was found a few times. The V and J genes are TRBV18 and TRBJ2-2; 10 nucleotides align to TRBD2. V lost 6 bases to trimming and J lost 5 bases; unmatched junction nucleotides: 6. The CDR3 sequence is 15 residues long. Germline V gene lookup returns CDR1 KGHSH and CDR2 LQKENI. The CDR3 here is CASSPSSGGTGELFF. The CDR3 DNA reads as TGTGCCAGCTCGCCCTCTAGCGGGGGAACCGGGGAGCTGTTTTTT.

The chain carries TRBV28 and TRBJ2-2, with 7 bases that match TRBD2. V lost 7 bases and J lost 6; bases outside the gene matches: 5. Germline lookup yields CDR1 MDHEN and CDR2 SYDVKM. The CDR3 has 13 amino acids. CDR3 sequence: CASTAGRAGELFF. CDR3 in DNA: TGTGCCAGCACCGCAGGGAGGGCCGGGGAGCTGTTTTTT.

The chain combines TRBV29-1 with TRBJ1-1; the D is unclear. Deletions cut 4 bases from V and 0 bases from J, with 15 bases between. CDR3 length: 15 residues. Looked up from germline, CDR1 is SQVTM and CDR2 is ANQGSEA. CDR3 sequence: CSVVWAAVMNTEAFF. CDR3 nucleotides: TGCAGCGTTGTTTGGGCAGCTGTCATGAACACTGAAGCTTTCTTT. The whole variable domain, remainder taken from reference TRBV29-1 and TRBJ1-1, is SAVISQKPSRDICQRGTSLTIQCQVDSQVTMMFWYRQQPGQSLTLIATANQGSEATYESGFVIDKFPISRPNLTFSTLTVSNMSPEDSSIYLCSVVWAAVMNTEAFFGQGTRLTVV.

Only one count was recorded for this clone. The V and J genes are TRBV11-2 and TRBJ1-1; no clear D. The CDR3 length is 12 residues. V lost 8 bases to trimming and J lost 1 base, with 8 bases between them. In germline, CDR1 is SGHAT, CDR2 FQNNGV. The CDR3 coding sequence is TGTGCCAGCTCCCACTGGAACACTGAAGCTTTCTTT. Translated: CASSHWNTEAFF. Using reference TRBV11-2 and TRBJ1-1 for the parts outside the CDR3, the full variable domain is EAGVAQSPRYKIIEKRQSVAFWCNPISGHATLYWYQQILGQGPKLLIQFQNNGVVDDSQLPKDRFSAERLKGVDSTLKIQPAKLEDSAVYLCASSHWNTEAFFGQGTRLTVV.

V is TRBV30 and J is TRBJ1-1, with 8 nucleotides matching TRBD1. This CDR3 region has 14 residues. V gave up 5 bases and J gave up 6 bases; unmatched junction bases: 11. Germline CDR1 and CDR2: GTSNPN and SVGIG (reference sequence). The CDR3 DNA reads TGTGCCTGGGGAGTACGTGGGACAGGCGCTGAAGCTTTCTTT. Its protein product is CAWGVRGTGAEAFF.

The V and J genes are TRBV23-1 and TRBJ2-1, with TRBD2 identical over 12 bases. TRBV23-1 is given ORF status, its function remaining uncertain. Trimming took 4 bases from V and 9 from J; bases not matched to a gene: 22. The CDR3 runs to 20 residues. The CDR3 nucleotides are TGCGCCAGCAGTCGGGGGTTCGGACTAGCGGGATTACAAGCAAAAGGTGAGCAGTTCTTC. It translates to CASSRGFGLAGLQAKGEQFF.

This chain links TRBV7-2 with TRBJ2-7, with D possibly being TRBD1 (5 bases). This CDR3 spans 14 amino acids. Germline V gene sequence: CDR1 SGHTA, CDR2 FQGNSA. V was trimmed by 5 bases and J by 4 bases, leaving 15 bases between them. CDR3 protein: CASSPLGRAYEQYF. The CDR3, as DNA: TGTGCCAGCAGCCCCTTAGGCAGGGCATACGAGCAGTACTTC.

This chain links TRBV4-2 with TRBJ1-5; maybe TRBD1 (6 bases). V was shortened by 4 bases and J by 7 bases, with 17 bases between the two germline ends. This CDR3 region has 15 residues. Germline CDR1 LGHNA, CDR2 YNFKEQ. CDR3 sequence: CASSPEGGGIQPQHF. The CDR3 nucleotides are TGTGCCAGCAGCCCAGAAGGGGGGGGCATACAGCCCCAGCATTTT.

V usage is TRBV15 and J usage is TRBJ1-3; TRBD1 agrees at 7 bases. V was pared by 5 bases and J by 4 bases, with 2 bases of the junction left unmatched. The CDR3 length is 13 residues. Germline-derived CDR1 and CDR2 are LNHNV and YYDKDF (reference sequence). The CDR3 sequence: CATSPDRGNTIYF. Written as DNA, the CDR3 is TGTGCCACCAGCCCGGACAGGGGAAACACCATATATTTT. Together with reference TRBV15 and TRBJ1-3, the CDR3 gives the full variable domain: DAMVIQNPRYQVTQFGKPVTLSCSQTLNHNVMYWYQQKSSQAPKLLFHYYDKDFNNEADTPDNFQSRRPNTSFCFLDIRSPGLGDTAMYLCATSPDRGNTIYFGEGSWLTVV.

The chain carries TRBV23-1 and TRBJ1-2; no definite D call. TRBV23-1 has ORF status, its function being uncertain. V was clipped by 2 bases and J by 0 bases, with 13 bases between them. The CDR3 runs to 16 residues. The CDR3 protein is CASSQLQLAANYGYTF. The CDR3 DNA reads TGCGCCAGCAGTCAACTCCAGTTGGCGGCTAACTATGGCTACACCTTC.

The chain is built from TRBV6-5 and TRBJ1-2, with D possibly TRBD1 on 6 matching bases. Trimming stripped 6 bases from V and 12 bases from J, with 20 bases between. CDR3 size: 13 residues. CDR1 and CDR2 (germline): MNHEY, SVGAGI. CDR3 sequence reads: CASSRSGGRVDTF. As DNA, the CDR3 is TGTGCCAGCAGCAGATCGGGGGGCAGGGTTGACACCTTC.

The genes are TRBV7-3 and TRBJ2-7; D unclear. The ends were cut back, 5 bases at V and 5 bases at J, with 13 bases in the middle. The CDR3 extends over 13 amino acids. Germline assignment: CDR1 SGHTA and CDR2 FQGTGA. The CDR3 reads CASSPSPGDEQYF. DNA for the CDR3: TGTGCCAGCAGCCCCTCCCCGGGTGACGAGCAGTACTTC. The full variable domain, completed using reference TRBV7-3 and TRBJ2-7, is GAGVSQTPSNKVTEKGKYVELRCDPISGHTALYWYRQSLGQGPEFLIYFQGTGAADDSGLPNDRFFAVRPEGSVSTLKIQRTERGDSAVYLCASSPSPGDEQYFGPGTRLTVT.

The rearrangement uses TRBV15 and TRBJ2-3; TRBD2 is a possible D gene (6 bases). Germline V gene sequence: CDR1 LNHNV, CDR2 YYDKDF (reference sequence). The CDR3 contains 16 residues. Trimming took 3 bases from V and 4 from J, leaving 17 bases between them. This CDR3 is CATSSALAYPADTQYF. The CDR3 DNA reads as TGTGCCACCAGCAGTGCACTAGCTTACCCGGCAGATACGCAGTATTTT.

This clone has a single count. The CDR3 sequence is CASSPSRSGELFF. CDR3 coding DNA: TGTGCCAGCAGCCCAAGTAGGAGCGGGGAGCTGTTTTTT. The chain is built from TRBV7-3 and TRBJ2-2; D gene uncertain. Germline loops: CDR1 SGHTA, CDR2 FQGTGA. With 5 bases removed from V and 7 bases from J, the gap between germline ends came to 11 bases. This CDR3 is 13 amino acids long. Complete variable domain (other parts from reference TRBV7-3 and TRBJ2-2): GAGVSQTPSNKVTEKGKYVELRCDPISGHTALYWYRQSLGQGPEFLIYFQGTGAADDSGLPNDRFFAVRPEGSVSTLKIQRTERGDSAVYLCASSPSRSGELFFGEGSRLTVL.

The chain uses TRBV7-2 and TRBJ1-2, with a weak D call TRBD1 (6 bases). This CDR3 is 14 amino acids long. CDR1 is SGHTA, CDR2 FQGNSA, per germline. V was clipped by 8 bases and J by 2 bases, with 15 bases between them. CDR3 sequence (DNA): TGTGCCAGCGATCCGGGACACCTAAACTATGGCTACACCTTC. Amino acids: CASDPGHLNYGYTF.

This sequence joins TRBV28 and TRBJ2-1; a possible D gene is TRBD1 (6 bases). Germline CDR1 MDHEN, CDR2 SYDVKM. Trimming stripped 11 bases from V and 9 bases from J, with 17 bases between. This CDR3 contains 12 residues. The CDR3 coding sequence is TGTGCCGGACAACAGGGTTACGGTGAGCAGTTCTTC. Translating it yields CAGQQGYGEQFF.